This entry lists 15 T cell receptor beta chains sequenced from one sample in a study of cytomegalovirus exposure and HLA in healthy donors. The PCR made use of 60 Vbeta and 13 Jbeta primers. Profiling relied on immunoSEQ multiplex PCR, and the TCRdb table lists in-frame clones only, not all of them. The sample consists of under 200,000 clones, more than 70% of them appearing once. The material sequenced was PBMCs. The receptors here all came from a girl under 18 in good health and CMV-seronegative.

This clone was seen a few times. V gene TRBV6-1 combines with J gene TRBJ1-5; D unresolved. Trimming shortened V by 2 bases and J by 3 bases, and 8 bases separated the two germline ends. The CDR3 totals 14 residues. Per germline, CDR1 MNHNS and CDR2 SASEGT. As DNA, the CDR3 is TGTGCCAGCAGTGAACAGGTGACCAATCAGCCCCAGCATTTT. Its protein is CASSEQVTNQPQHF.

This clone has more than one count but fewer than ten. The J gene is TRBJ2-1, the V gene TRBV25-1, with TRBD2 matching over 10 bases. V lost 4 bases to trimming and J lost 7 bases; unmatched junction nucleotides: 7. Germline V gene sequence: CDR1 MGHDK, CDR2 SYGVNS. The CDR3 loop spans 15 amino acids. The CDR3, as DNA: TGTGCCAGCAGTGCCACTAGCGGGAAGGGGAATGAGCAGTTCTTC. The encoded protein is CASSATSGKGNEQFF. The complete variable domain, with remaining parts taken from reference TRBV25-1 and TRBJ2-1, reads EADIYQTPRYLVIGTGKKITLECSQTMGHDKMYWYQQDPGMELHLIHYSYGVNSTEKGDLSSESTVSRIRTEHFPLTLESARPSHTSQYLCASSATSGKGNEQFFGPGTRLTVL.

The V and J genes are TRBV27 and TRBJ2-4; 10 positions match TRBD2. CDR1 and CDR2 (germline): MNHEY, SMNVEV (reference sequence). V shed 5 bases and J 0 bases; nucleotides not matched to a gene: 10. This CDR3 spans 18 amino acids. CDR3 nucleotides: TGTGCCAGCAGTCGCCTCCAGCGGGGGGGTATAGCCAAAAACATTCAGTACTTC. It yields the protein CASSRLQRGGIAKNIQYF.

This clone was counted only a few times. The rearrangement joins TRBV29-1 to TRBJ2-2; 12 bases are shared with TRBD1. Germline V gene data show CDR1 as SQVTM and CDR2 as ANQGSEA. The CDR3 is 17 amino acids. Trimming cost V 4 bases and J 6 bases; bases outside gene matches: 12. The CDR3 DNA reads TGCAGCGTTGCGGTCGGGACAGGGGGCATTGTTCCCGGGGAGCTGTTTTTT. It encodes CSVAVGTGGIVPGELFF.

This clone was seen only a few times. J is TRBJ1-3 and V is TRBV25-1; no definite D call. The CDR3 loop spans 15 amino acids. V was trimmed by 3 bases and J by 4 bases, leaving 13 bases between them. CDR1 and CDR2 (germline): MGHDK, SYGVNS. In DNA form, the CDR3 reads TGTGCCAGCAGTGATCCCGGGAGGCCCGGAAACACCATATATTTT. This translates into CASSDPGRPGNTIYF.

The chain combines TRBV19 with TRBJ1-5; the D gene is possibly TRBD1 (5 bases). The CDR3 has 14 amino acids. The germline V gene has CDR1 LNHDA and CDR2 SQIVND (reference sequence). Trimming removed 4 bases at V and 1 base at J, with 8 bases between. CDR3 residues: CASSTAGSNQPQHF. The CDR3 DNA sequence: TGTGCCAGTAGTACCGCAGGGAGCAATCAGCCCCAGCATTTT.

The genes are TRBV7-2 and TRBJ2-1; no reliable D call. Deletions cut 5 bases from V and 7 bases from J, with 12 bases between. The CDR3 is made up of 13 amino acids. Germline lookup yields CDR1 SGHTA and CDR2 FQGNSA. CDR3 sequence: CASSTYTRNEQFF. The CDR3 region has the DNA TGTGCCAGCAGCACATATACCCGAAATGAGCAGTTCTTC.

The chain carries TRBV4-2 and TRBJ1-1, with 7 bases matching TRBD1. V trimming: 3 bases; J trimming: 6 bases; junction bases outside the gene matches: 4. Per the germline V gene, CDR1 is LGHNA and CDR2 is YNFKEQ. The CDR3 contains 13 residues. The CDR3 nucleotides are TGTGCCAGCAGCCAGGCCACAGGGGCTGAAGCTTTCTTT. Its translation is CASSQATGAEAFF.

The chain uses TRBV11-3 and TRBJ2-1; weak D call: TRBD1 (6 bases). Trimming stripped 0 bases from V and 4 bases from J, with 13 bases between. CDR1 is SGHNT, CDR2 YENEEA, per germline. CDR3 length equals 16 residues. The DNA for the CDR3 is TGTGCCAGCAGCTTAGAAGGCCAGGGGATTTACAATGAGCAGTTCTTC. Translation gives CASSLEGQGIYNEQFF.

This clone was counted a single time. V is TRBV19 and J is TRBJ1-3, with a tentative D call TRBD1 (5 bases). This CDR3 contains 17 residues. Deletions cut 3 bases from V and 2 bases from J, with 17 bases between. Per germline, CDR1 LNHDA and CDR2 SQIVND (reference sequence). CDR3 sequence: CASSIPPHGTPGNTIYF. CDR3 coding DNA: TGTGCCAGTAGTATCCCTCCCCACGGGACTCCTGGAAACACCATATATTTT.

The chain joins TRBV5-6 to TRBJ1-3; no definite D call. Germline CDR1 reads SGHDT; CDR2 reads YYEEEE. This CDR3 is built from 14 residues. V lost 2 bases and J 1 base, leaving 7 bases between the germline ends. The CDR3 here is CASSFRVSGNTIYF. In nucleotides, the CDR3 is TGTGCCAGCAGCTTCCGGGTATCTGGAAACACCATATATTTT.

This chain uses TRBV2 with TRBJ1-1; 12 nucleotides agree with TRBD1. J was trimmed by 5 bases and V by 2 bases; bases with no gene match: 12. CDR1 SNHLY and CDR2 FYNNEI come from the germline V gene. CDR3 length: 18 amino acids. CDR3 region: CASSESPPGQGAWTEAFF. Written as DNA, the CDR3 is TGTGCCAGCAGTGAAAGTCCTCCGGGACAGGGGGCATGGACTGAAGCTTTCTTT.

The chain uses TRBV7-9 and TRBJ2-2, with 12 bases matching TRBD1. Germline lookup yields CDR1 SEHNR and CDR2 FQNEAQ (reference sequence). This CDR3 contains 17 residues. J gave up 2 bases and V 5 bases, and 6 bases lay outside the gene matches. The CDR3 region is CASSPRGTGGNTGELFF. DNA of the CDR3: TGTGCCAGCAGCCCTCGCGGGACAGGGGGCAACACCGGGGAGCTGTTTTTT.

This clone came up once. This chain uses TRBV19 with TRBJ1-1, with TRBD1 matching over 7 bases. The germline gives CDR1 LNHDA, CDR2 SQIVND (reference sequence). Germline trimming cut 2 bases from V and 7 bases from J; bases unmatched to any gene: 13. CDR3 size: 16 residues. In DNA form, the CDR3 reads TGTGCCAGTAGTATAATCGCCCCGACAGGGCCCCTTGAAGCTTTCTTT. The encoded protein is CASSIIAPTGPLEAFF.

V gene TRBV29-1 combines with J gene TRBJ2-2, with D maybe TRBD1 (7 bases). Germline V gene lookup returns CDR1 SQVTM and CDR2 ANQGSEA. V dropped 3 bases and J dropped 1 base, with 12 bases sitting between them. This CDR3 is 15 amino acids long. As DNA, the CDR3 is TGCAGCGTTGAGTCAGGGGGGAGGAACACCGGGGAGCTGTTTTTT. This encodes CSVESGGRNTGELFF.